This passage covers 21 T cell receptor beta chains from one sample sequenced in a study of T cells in Graves' hyperthyroidism and ophthalmopathy. TCR beta CDR3 region amplification was performed from RNA transcripts. Researchers ran a first-round RT-PCR on the TCR CDR3 using the HTBI primer set. Each CDR3 protein gets one entry after TCRdb re-called the multiplex PCR reads with MiXCR. The data contain almost 50,000 distinct CDR3 sequences, 45% to 65% of them seen just once; the ten biggest clones take up around a third. Sequencing input: peripheral blood or thyroid tissue (not recorded which). These receptors were obtained from a man aged 18 to 29 with Graves' hyperthyroidism.

The rearrangement uses TRBV20-1 and TRBJ2-7, with 10 bases identical to TRBD2. V lost 3 bases, J lost 2 bases, and 7 bases stayed unmatched. Per the germline V gene, CDR1 is DFQATT and CDR2 is SNEGSKA (reference sequence). The CDR3 covers 15 residues. The CDR3 is CSARRTSGKTYEQYF. The CDR3 region has the DNA TGCAGTGCTAGGCGAACTAGCGGGAAAACCTACGAGCAGTACTTC.

Remarks on this clonotype: A read error may account for a junction end that differs from germline. The chain employs TRBV5-5 and TRBJ2-3; a weak D match, TRBD1 (6 bases). Germline values: CDR1 SGHKS, CDR2 YYEKEE (reference sequence). The CDR3 sequence is 15 residues long. The CDR3 loop reads CASSLDSGRTDTQYF. DNA for the CDR3: TGTGCCAGTAGCTTGGACAGCGGCCGCACAGATACGCAGTATTTT.

There are a few counts of this clonotype. The chain has TRBV29-1 and TRBJ1-6, with TRBD1 identical over 7 bases. CDR3 size: 13 residues. Trimming at V came to 6 bases and at J to 6 bases, leaving 5 bases not matched to a gene. CDR1 and CDR2 (germline): SQVTM, ANQGSEA. The chain's CDR3 is CSVGDRANSPLHF. The CDR3 DNA reads as TGCAGCGTAGGTGACAGGGCTAATTCACCCCTCCACTTT.

The gene calls are TRBV20-1 and TRBJ1-5; no definite D call. V shed 8 bases and J shed 5 bases, with 10 bases lying between them. This CDR3 has 11 residues. Germline V CDR1 and CDR2: DFQATT, SNEGSKA (reference sequence). CDR3 DNA sequence: TGCAGTCTAAGTCCTCATCAGCCCCAGCATTTT. Translated, it gives CSLSPHQPQHF.

This clonotype was seen ten or more times. This chain connects TRBV5-4 to TRBJ2-6; TRBD1 matches 7 bases. The V gene end was trimmed by 3 bases and the J gene end by 3 bases; junction bases not matched to a gene: 6. The CDR3 spans 16 residues. Germline lookup yields CDR1 SGHNT and CDR2 YYREEE (reference sequence). The CDR3 DNA reads as TGTGCCAGCAGCTCTTACAGGGGCGATGGGGCCAACGTCCTGACTTTC. This translates into CASSSYRGDGANVLTF.

The chain has TRBV7-9 and TRBJ1-1, with no clear D. From germline, CDR1 is SEHNR and CDR2 FQNEAQ (reference sequence). The CDR3 runs to 14 residues. The V end lost 3 bases, the J end lost 1 base, and 9 bases lay between the germline ends. In nucleotides, the CDR3 is TGTGCCAGCAGCTTGTACACCACGAACACTGAAGCTTTCTTT. This gives the protein CASSLYTTNTEAFF.

Only a few counts were recorded for this clonotype. The gene calls are TRBV7-9 and TRBJ2-5; 9 bases agree with TRBD1. The end of the DNA aligns better with TRBJ2-7, so the J call may be wrong. The CDR3 spans 14 residues. In germline, CDR1 is SEHNR, CDR2 FQNEAQ (reference sequence). For the CDR3, the DNA is TGTGCCAGCAGTCAAACAGGGGGCATCTTCGAGCAGTACTTC. Translating gives CASSQTGGIFEQYF.

This chain connects TRBV6-4 to TRBJ2-7, with 9 bases that match TRBD1. J was trimmed by 5 bases and V by 4 bases; bases with no gene match: 3. The CDR3 totals 13 residues. Germline V gene lookup returns CDR1 MRHNA and CDR2 SNTAGT. The CDR3 is CASSARTGDEQYF. In nucleotides, the CDR3 is TGTGCCAGCAGTGCCCGGACAGGGGACGAGCAGTACTTC.

This clonotype was seen repeatedly, ten times or more. This chain connects TRBV4-1 to TRBJ1-1; D possibly corresponds to TRBD1 (5 bases). The CDR3 spans 19 residues. CDR1 and CDR2 from the germline V gene are MGHRA and YSYEKL. Between the trimmed V and J ends, which lost 0 bases and 0 bases, there was a span of 20 bases. The CDR3 loop reads CASSQDLGHIEGLNTEAFF. The CDR3 region has the DNA TGCGCCAGCAGCCAAGATCTTGGACACATAGAAGGCCTGAACACTGAAGCTTTCTTT.

Comment on this clonotype: The junction shows a germline mismatch at one end, possibly a read error. The chain links TRBV7-2 to TRBJ2-7; D ambiguous. Per germline, CDR1 SGHTA and CDR2 FQGNSA. The CDR3 is 15 amino acids. CDR3 region: CAGSLESGANCEQYF. In DNA, the CDR3 is TGTGCCGGCAGCTTAGAGTCGGGTGCGAACTGCGAGCAGTACTTC.

The chain recombines TRBV2 with TRBJ2-7; 9 bases align to TRBD1. Germline CDR1 and CDR2: SNHLY and FYNNEI. The CDR3 runs to 14 residues. V dropped 4 bases and J dropped 4; count of bases not matched to a gene: 5. CDR3 in DNA: TGTGCCAGCAGTGTGTGGGACAGGGAGTACGAGCAGTACTTC. Its protein product is CASSVWDREYEQYF.

This clonotype appeared many times. The chain joins TRBV7-2 to TRBJ2-5, with D perhaps assigned TRBD1 or TRBD2 (5 bases each). V was clipped by 1 base and J by 7 bases, with 16 bases between them. CDR3 size: 15 residues. Germline V lookup: CDR1 SGHTA, CDR2 FQGNSA. CDR3 sequence: CASSLGGWGKGTQYF. The CDR3 nucleotides are TGTGCCAGCAGCTTAGGAGGTTGGGGGAAGGGGACCCAGTACTTC.

This clonotype was seen many times. The V and J genes are TRBV18 and TRBJ1-1; D not certain. Germline values: CDR1 KGHSH, CDR2 LQKENI. V was cut by 3 bases and J by 5 bases, with 7 bases left in between. This CDR3 has 12 amino acids. This chain's CDR3 is CASSPARTEAFF. DNA for the CDR3: TGTGCCAGCTCACCGGCAAGAACTGAAGCTTTCTTT.

The chain has TRBV2 and TRBJ1-5, with D tentatively TRBD1 (6 bases). CDR3 length: 14 amino acids. Germline V lookup: CDR1 SNHLY, CDR2 FYNNEI. Trimming took off 6 bases at V and 11 bases at J, with 20 bases between the two ends. The CDR3 DNA is TGTGCCAGCAGAGCGGGACACCCTAAGTCGGCCCAGCATTTT. This codes for CASRAGHPKSAQHF.

Details on this clonotype: A read error is likely, as this CDR3 ends without the conserved phenylalanine or tryptophan. V gene TRBV7-2 combines with J gene TRBJ1-5; weak D call: TRBD1 (5 bases). CDR1 is SGHTA and CDR2 is FQGNSA in the germline V gene. Trimming stripped 6 bases from V and 1 base from J, with 16 bases between. This CDR3 is 16 amino acids long. The CDR3 region is CASSGHGGISNQPQHS. For the CDR3, the DNA is TGTGCCAGCAGTGGACACGGAGGCATAAGCAATCAGCCCCAGCATTCT.

The sample holds many counts of this clonotype. The chain has TRBV7-9 and TRBJ2-7; 9 nucleotides line up with TRBD1. Trimming removed 5 bases from V and 4 bases from J; junction bases left unmatched: 9. This CDR3 is 15 amino acids long. Germline V lookup: CDR1 SEHNR, CDR2 FQNEAQ (reference sequence). CDR3 nucleotides: TGTGCCAGCAGCAGTACCGGGACAGGGTTATACGAGCAGTACTTC. This sequence encodes CASSSTGTGLYEQYF.

V gene TRBV28 combines with J gene TRBJ1-5; D ambiguous. CDR3 size: 16 residues. V gave up 3 bases and J gave up 0 bases, with 12 bases separating them. Germline V gene sequence: CDR1 MDHEN, CDR2 SYDVKM. The CDR3 sequence is CASSLGLAVSNQPQHF. In nucleotides, the CDR3 is TGTGCCAGCAGTTTGGGTCTCGCGGTTAGCAATCAGCCCCAGCATTTT.

This chain links TRBV7-2 with TRBJ1-5; D call uncertain. This CDR3 has 15 residues. V lost 5 bases, J lost 6 bases, and 17 bases lay in between. The germline V gene encodes CDR1 SGHTA and CDR2 FQGNSA. The CDR3 sequence: CASSQGRVGSQPQHF. CDR3 nucleotide sequence: TGTGCCAGCAGCCAAGGAAGGGTCGGATCTCAGCCCCAGCATTTT.

The sample holds many counts of this clonotype. This sequence joins TRBV20-1 and TRBJ2-2; D remains unclear. Between the trimmed V and J ends, which lost 4 bases and 0 bases, there was a span of 12 bases. The CDR3 is made up of 15 amino acids. Per germline, CDR1 DFQATT and CDR2 SNEGSKA (reference sequence). The CDR3 sequence is CSAIGEHANTGELFF. CDR3 bases: TGCAGTGCTATCGGAGAACACGCGAACACCGGGGAGCTGTTTTTT.

This clonotype was seen repeatedly, ten times or more. The CDR3 DNA is TGTGCCTGGAGTGTACTTGACGGCAATTCACCCCTCCACTTT. As protein: CAWSVLDGNSPLHF. The chain couples TRBV30 to TRBJ1-6; D unresolved. CDR3 length equals 14 residues. Trimming pared 0 bases from V and 7 bases from J, leaving 10 bases between. Germline CDR1 reads GTSNPN; CDR2 reads SVGIG (reference sequence).

The chain joins TRBV10-2 to TRBJ2-7, with 7 bases lining up with TRBD2. The CDR3 extends over 17 amino acids. CDR1 and CDR2 (germline): WSHSY, SAAADI. The V and J ends lost 3 bases and 5 bases, in that order; junction bases with no gene match: 16. This chain's CDR3 is CASSEAGAGGSHNEQYF. The CDR3 bases are TGCGCCAGCAGTGAAGCGGGCGCGGGCGGGAGTCATAACGAGCAGTACTTC.